This T cell receptor (beta chain) derives from a study of CD8 T cells in Susac syndrome. RNA was extracted with the RNeasy kit, and a quantity of 0.5 to 1 ug was reverse transcribed using random hexamers. TCRdb passed the immunoSEQ multiplex PCR reads through MiXCR, listing each CDR3 protein once. The table records about 300,000 distinct CDR3 sequences, 75% to 85% of them present only once. Material: CD8+ T cells from PBMCs. The receptor was isolated from a human donor with multiple sclerosis.

In DNA, the CDR3 is TGTGCCAGCAGTTTATTGAGGGCCGGCTCCTACAATGAGCAGTTCTTC. Its translation is CASSLLRAGSYNEQFF. V gene TRBV12-3 or TRBV12-4 combines with J gene TRBJ2-1; D might be TRBD2 (5 bases). V lost 2 bases and J lost 0, with 11 bases in between. This CDR3 has 16 residues.